This TCR beta chain was sequenced in a study of blood T cell repertoires in COVID-19. On the study more broadly: The United States, Italy and Spain provided the acute and convalescent COVID-19 samples. PBMCs, B-cell-depleted T cells, or T cells provided the cDNA or gDNA that made up the material.

The V gene lost 2 bases and the J gene lost 2 bases, with 7 bases spanning the gap. Germline assignment: CDR1 SGHDN and CDR2 FVKESK. CDR3 length: 14 amino acids. In the authors' methods: Counts of nucleated cells, estimated from reference gene primer amplification, were obtained. TCRdb keeps only in-frame clones here, not all; method: immunoSEQ multiplex PCR. Clone size and V and J calls were adopted from that table, with D and trimming inferred from the DNA. The table shows some 400,000 clones, with around nine tenths occurring only once. Input material: peripheral blood. This TCR derives from a human donor in a cohort sampled during active COVID-19. This chain joins TRBV14 and TRBJ1-3; D remains unclear. The chain's CDR3 is CASSQLLPGNTIYF. In nucleotides, the CDR3 is TGTGCCAGCAGCCAACTCCTCCCTGGAAACACCATATATTTT.